This record looks at one T cell receptor (beta chain) sequence and its context. The source of the sample is a study of blood T cell repertoires in COVID-19. Whole-study context: Sample material is recorded as cDNA or gDNA derived from T cells, B-cell-depleted T cells, or PBMCs.

The germline V gene encodes CDR1 SEHNR and CDR2 FQNEAQ (reference sequence). There are 14 residues in the CDR3. Deletions cut 4 bases from V and 5 bases from J, with 15 bases between. In the original workflow: Using reference gene primer amplification, nucleated cell counts were estimated. Clones were read by immunoSEQ multiplex PCR, and TCRdb kept only the in-frame ones, dropping some. The V and J calls and clone size are taken from that table; D and trimming were inferred from the DNA. The sample has 50,000 to 75,000 clones, roughly 87% seen once. The specimen sequenced was peripheral blood. The chain combines TRBV7-9 with TRBJ2-7, with D tentatively TRBD1 (5 bases). The clonotype originates from an elderly man in a cohort sampled during active COVID-19. The CDR3 DNA sequence: TGTGCCAGCAGCTACGCATCAGGGTACGACGAGCAGTACTTC. Amino acid sequence: CASSYASGYDEQYF.